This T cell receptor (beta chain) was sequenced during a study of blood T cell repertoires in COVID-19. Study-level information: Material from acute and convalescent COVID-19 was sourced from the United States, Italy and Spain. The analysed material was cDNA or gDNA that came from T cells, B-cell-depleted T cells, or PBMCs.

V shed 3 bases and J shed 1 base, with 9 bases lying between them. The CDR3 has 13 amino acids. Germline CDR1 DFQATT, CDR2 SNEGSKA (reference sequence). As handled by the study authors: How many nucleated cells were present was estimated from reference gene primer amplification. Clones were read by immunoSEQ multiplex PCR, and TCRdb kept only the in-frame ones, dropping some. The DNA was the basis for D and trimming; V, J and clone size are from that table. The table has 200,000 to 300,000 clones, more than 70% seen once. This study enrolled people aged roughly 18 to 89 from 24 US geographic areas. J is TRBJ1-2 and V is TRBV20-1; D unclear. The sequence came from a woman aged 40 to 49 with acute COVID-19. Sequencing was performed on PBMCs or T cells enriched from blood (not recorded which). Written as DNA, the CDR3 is TGCAGTGCTAGTGACACTAGTAACTATGGCTACACCTTC. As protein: CSASDTSNYGYTF.